Below, 10 T cell receptor beta chains from the same sample are listed, as sequenced in a study of beta chain features in type 1 diabetes (dated by TCRdb to 2017 to 2018). These receptors' targets are unknown. The library was obtained by the immunoSEQ multiplex PCR assay. All of the isolated RNA was reverse transcribed with the High Capacity cDNA Reverse Transcription Kit, so expressed TCRB transcripts were sequenced. As stored in TCRdb, this immuneACCESS dataset retains in-frame rearrangements with V and J assigned. A fraction of the clones does not appear; measured against another copy, unresolved V genes explain less than half of the discrepancy, and the remainder lacks a known reason. Here the sample has 200,000 to 300,000 clones; more than 11% occur a single time. The top ten clonotypes cover approximately 0.021% of the sample. What the authors observed across the whole study: Type 1 diabetes patients showed a moderate but significant shortening of TCRB CDR3 length in all four CD4+ subsets.

Sequencing was done on a sample of naive CD4+ T cells from blood. The sample's cell subset or site label is to be understood as: true naive CD4+ T cells. These receptors all come from a man in his thirties or forties with type 1 diabetes.

V and J are TRBV27 and TRBJ2-1, with 9 bases aligning to TRBD2. The CDR3 covers 16 residues. V shed 5 bases, J shed 3 bases, and the junction held 8 bases outside the gene matches. Germline CDR1 and CDR2: MNHEY and SMNVEV (reference sequence). The DNA for the CDR3 is TGTGCCAGCAGTACCCGACTAGCGGCCCTCTACAATGAGCAGTTCTTC. It yields the protein CASSTRLAALYNEQFF.

Concerning this clone: One junction end disagrees with the germline gene, perhaps due to a read error. The V and J genes are TRBV30 and TRBJ2-5, with TRBD2 matching 7 bases. The CDR3 runs 13 residues. The germline V gene has CDR1 GTSNPN and CDR2 SVGIG (reference sequence). In DNA form, the CDR3 reads TGTGCCTGGGGGGGGGAGGTAGAGCCCCTGGTCAACTTC. Its translation is CAWGGEVEPLVNF.

This clone has just a few counts. The chain links TRBV12-5 to TRBJ2-2; D is unresolved. The CDR3 is 12 amino acids. Germline CDR1 reads LGHNT; CDR2 reads FRNRAP. Trimming removed 6 bases from V and 7 bases from J, with 9 bases in between. The CDR3 protein is CASGPRLGELFF. The CDR3 DNA reads as TGTGCTAGTGGCCCCAGGCTCGGGGAGCTGTTTTTT.

This rearrangement joins TRBV19 to TRBJ1-5; 7 bases fit TRBD1. V lost 10 bases, J lost 4 bases, and 13 bases stayed unmatched. This CDR3 is built from 15 residues. Per germline, CDR1 LNHDA and CDR2 SQIVND (reference sequence). CDR3 protein: CATEPDRVGNQPQHF. The CDR3 DNA reads as TGTGCCACTGAACCTGACAGGGTCGGGAATCAGCCCCAGCATTTT.

This clone has just a few counts. The chain employs TRBV19 and TRBJ1-2, with 9 bases aligning to TRBD1. Trimming cost V 4 bases and J 6 bases; bases outside gene matches: 6. From germline, CDR1 is LNHDA and CDR2 SQIVND (reference sequence). The CDR3 runs 14 residues. The CDR3 coding sequence is TGTGCCAGTAGTACGATGACAGGGGGAGATGGCTACACCTTC. This sequence encodes CASSTMTGGDGYTF.

This clone was recorded a few times. The rearrangement joins TRBV14 to TRBJ2-7; possible D gene TRBD1, 6 bases. This CDR3 spans 13 amino acids. The V and J ends lost 5 bases and 6 bases respectively, with 14 bases between them. Germline lookup yields CDR1 SGHDN and CDR2 FVKESK. CDR3 nucleotides: TGTGCCAGCAGCGGACAGTCTCCTTTCGAGCAGTACTTC. It encodes CASSGQSPFEQYF.

J is TRBJ2-5 and V is TRBV11-2, with unresolved D. Germline loops: CDR1 SGHAT, CDR2 FQNNGV. This CDR3 spans 11 amino acids. The V end lost 5 bases, the J end lost 4 bases, and 5 bases lay between the germline ends. The CDR3 sequence: CASSLRETQYF. The CDR3 DNA reads as TGTGCCAGCAGCCTACGAGAGACCCAGTACTTC. The full variable domain, rest sourced from reference TRBV11-2 and TRBJ2-5, is EAGVAQSPRYKIIEKRQSVAFWCNPISGHATLYWYQQILGQGPKLLIQFQNNGVVDDSQLPKDRFSAERLKGVDSTLKIQPAKLEDSAVYLCASSLRETQYFGPGTRLLVL.

This clone was seen a handful of times. The CDR3 coding sequence is TGCAGCGTTGTGGTCTCGCGGTTCACCGGGGAGCTGTTTTTT. It codes for CSVVVSRFTGELFF. This chain uses TRBV29-1 with TRBJ2-2; D gene ambiguous. The germline V gene encodes CDR1 SQVTM and CDR2 ANQGSEA. The CDR3 contains 14 residues. Trimming left V 4 bases short and J 4 bases short, with 13 bases between.

This clone has only one observation. This rearrangement joins TRBV5-6 to TRBJ2-5; D ambiguous. This CDR3 is built from 12 residues. Trimming left V 0 bases short and J 5 bases short, with 5 bases between. Per the germline V gene, CDR1 is SGHDT and CDR2 is YYEEEE. The CDR3 protein is CASSLGRETQYF. The CDR3 nucleotides read TGTGCCAGCAGCTTGGGGCGGGAGACCCAGTACTTC.

This sequence joins TRBV25-1 and TRBJ2-2; perhaps TRBD2 as D (5 bases). Trimming left V 5 bases short and J 7 bases short, with 11 bases between. The CDR3 totals 13 residues. Per germline, CDR1 MGHDK and CDR2 SYGVNS. The CDR3 reads CASSNPGVGELFF. CDR3 DNA: TGTGCCAGCAGTAACCCCGGGGTCGGGGAGCTGTTTTTT.